Listed here is a single T cell receptor (beta chain). What antigen it recognizes has not been identified. Per-nucleotide qualities are absent, and no much larger clonotype sits a single base away. This specimen comes from a study of somatic mutations in cytotoxic T cells in rheumatoid arthritis (dated by TCRdb to 2015 to 2018). About the investigation overall: Before any treatment started and right after they were diagnosed, patients gave peripheral blood samples (more than 27 ml EDTA). Sorted V beta1+ cells also underwent TCRB sequencing, and some V beta antibody-stained T-cell populations were flow-sorted at nearly 100% purity on a FACSAria II or Sony SH800. Whether expanded CD8+ T-cell clones in untreated, newly diagnosed rheumatoid arthritis carry somatic mutations was the study question, and clonality was characterized with TCRB deep sequencing. TCRB deep sequencing covered some 65 patients with rheumatoid arthritis along with 20 to 25 healthy controls. Patient and control groups had essentially identical median ages. Overall results and qualifications from the work: The slight TRBV07 underrepresentation in patients was not adjusted for multiple comparisons. In 8 out of 65 patients, more than 20% of CD8+ cells belonged to the largest CD8+ clone, while several identical CD8+ TCRB sequences were shared between blood and synovial fluid. Viral specificity could not be ruled out by absence from virus-specific databases, and the antigen targets of the expanded CD8+ clones remained unknown. In patients, CD8+ clonality rose with age (Spearman r ≈ 0.49), which was not the case in healthy controls. There was no significant difference in CD8+ T-cell clonality between rheumatoid arthritis patients and age-matched healthy controls.

Via the germline V gene (reference sequence), CDR1 is GTSNPN and CDR2 SVGIG. The CDR3 goes from the cysteine to the phenylalanine over 13 residues. Only the CDR3 DNA stays, 39 bases, in frame from base 1. V loses 2 bases of germline sequence and J loses 4 bases, and the interval between the two ends is 11 bases. Genomic DNA underwent TCRB CDR3 sequencing using the immunoSEQ assay. The paper's processing steps were these. Only a few patient CD8+ clones larger than 1% matched published virus-specific TCRB sequences when compared against them. Nothing other than productive TCRB rearrangements was included in the analyses. Defining a clone by its unique TCRB CDR3 sequence, the study calculated clonality as a productive clonality index derived from Shannon entropy. To calculate repertoire overlap between two samples, the template counts of each clone were considered relative to each sample's total templates. Flow cytometry-measured V-gene usage correlated with V-gene usage from TCRB sequencing, with a Spearman r of 0.55 to 0.7. The table was pulled from immuneACCESS by TCRdb, which kept in-frame rearrangements only. Such tables lose some clones; where checked, under half of the loss comes from unresolved V genes, and the rest has no known cause. That table supplies the V and J calls and clone size; D and trimming were determined from the DNA. For this sample there are around 15,000 clones; 82% appear just once. The ten largest account for just under 30% of the sample.

On an AutoMACS, CD4+ and CD8+ cells were isolated via positive magnetic bead selection, and their purity was verified by flow cytometry. A TCR V beta antibody panel was used in flow cytometry to screen first for clonal expansions, which were then characterized by TCRB deep sequencing of sorted CD8+ fractions. Peripheral blood mononuclear cells were isolated by Ficoll-Paque PLUS density gradient separation. Using Nucleospin Tissue or Tissue XS kits, DNA was extracted from CD4-enriched, CD8-enriched or PBMC samples, with quantification by a Qubit 2.0 fluorometer. This TCR derives from an adult with rheumatoid arthritis. The chain links TRBV30 with TRBJ1-1; a tentative D match to TRBD1 spans 5 bases. The specimen sequenced was CD8+ T cells sorted from blood. The DNA sequence is given as TGTGCCTGGAGTCCGGGGGTTTCCACTGAAGCTTTCTTT. This codes for CAWSPGVSTEAFF.